Below are 11 T cell receptor beta chains sequenced from a single sample in a study of blood T cell repertoires in COVID-19. TCRdb's copy holds only in-frame clones and misses some; the assay was immunoSEQ multiplex PCR. The sample contains approximately 210,000 clones, around four fifths of which appear only once. Sequencing was carried out using peripheral blood. These TCRs come from a man aged 45-60 years with active or convalescent COVID-19.

This clone was seen a handful of times. The chain combines TRBV10-1 with TRBJ1-1; 7 nucleotides agree with TRBD1. CDR3 length: 18 amino acids. V lost 4 bases, J lost 0 bases, and 14 bases stayed unmatched. Germline V gene data show CDR1 as WNHNN and CDR2 as SYGVQD (reference sequence). Here the CDR3 DNA reads TGCGCCAGCAGTGTACACCCAGGGGGAGCAGGGATGAACACTGAAGCTTTCTTT. Translating gives CASSVHPGGAGMNTEAFF.

This chain connects TRBV6-5 to TRBJ2-7; 10 bases agree with TRBD2. Per the germline V gene, CDR1 is MNHEY and CDR2 is SVGAGI. The CDR3 runs 16 residues. After removal of 2 bases from V and 3 bases from J, the junction contained 7 bases not matched to a gene. Here the CDR3 reads CASSYDGSGRIYEQYF. CDR3 DNA sequence: TGTGCCAGCAGTTACGACGGTAGCGGGAGGATCTACGAGCAGTACTTC.

In its sample, this clone was seen once. V is TRBV30 and J is TRBJ1-5; D remains unclear. Trimming took off 2 bases at V and 5 bases at J, with 13 bases between the two ends. CDR1 is GTSNPN, CDR2 SVGIG, per germline (reference sequence). The CDR3 contains 14 residues. CDR3 residues: CAWSQDSVYQPQHF. The CDR3 coding sequence is TGTGCCTGGAGTCAGGACTCGGTGTATCAGCCCCAGCATTTT.

CDR3 DNA sequence: TGCGCCAGCAGCCACCCGGGACAGGGGTTAGGCGCAGATACGCAGTATTTT. Translated, it gives CASSHPGQGLGADTQYF. The chain combines TRBV4-1 with TRBJ2-3; 10 bases line up with TRBD1. This CDR3 comprises 17 residues. V shed 3 bases and J 4 bases; nucleotides not matched to a gene: 10. CDR1 is MGHRA and CDR2 is YSYEKL in the germline V gene.

The J gene is TRBJ2-3, the V gene TRBV18; D ambiguous. Trimming took 2 bases from V and 2 from J, leaving 11 bases between them. Germline assignment: CDR1 KGHSH and CDR2 LQKENI. This CDR3 region has 15 residues. CDR3 sequence reads: CASSPSEQLTDTQYF. The CDR3 bases are TGTGCCAGCTCACCATCGGAACAGCTCACAGATACGCAGTATTTT.

The V gene is TRBV7-8, the J gene TRBJ1-6; the D gene is possibly TRBD1 (5 bases). V lost 1 base, J lost 5 bases, and 12 bases lay in between. Germline V gene sequence: CDR1 SGHVS, CDR2 FQNEAQ. The CDR3 is made up of 16 amino acids. Here the CDR3 reads CASSLGRGSHNSPLHF. CDR3 coding DNA: TGTGCCAGCAGCTTAGGGCGGGGGTCCCATAATTCACCCCTCCACTTT.

The genes are TRBV5-1 and TRBJ2-5; TRBD2 might be the D (5 bases). Germline V gene lookup returns CDR1 SGHRS and CDR2 YFSETQ. This CDR3 comprises 15 residues. The V and J ends lost 0 bases and 4 bases respectively, with 13 bases between them. CDR3 region: CASSLVPGWGETQYF. The CDR3 region has the DNA TGCGCCAGCAGCTTGGTGCCGGGGTGGGGAGAGACCCAGTACTTC.

This clone was observed once. The V gene is TRBV20-1, the J gene TRBJ2-5; D not certain. The CDR3 is 11 amino acids. V was cut by 6 bases and J by 5 bases, with 10 bases left in between. Germline assignment: CDR1 DFQATT and CDR2 SNEGSKA (reference sequence). The CDR3 sequence is CSAHLWETQYF. Written as DNA, the CDR3 is TGCAGTGCCCACTTGTGGGAGACCCAGTACTTC.

The CDR3: CASSPSGTGELFF. The CDR3 region has the DNA TGTGCCAGCAGCCCTAGTGGGACCGGGGAGCTGTTTTTT. The chain employs TRBV11-3 and TRBJ2-2; D gene ambiguous. The germline V gene has CDR1 SGHNT and CDR2 YENEEA. The CDR3 loop spans 13 amino acids. Trimming took 5 bases from V and 5 from J, leaving 9 bases between them.

The chain carries TRBV19 and TRBJ1-3; D gene unclear. V was shortened by 7 bases and J by 0 bases, with 16 bases between the two germline ends. This CDR3 spans 16 amino acids. Germline lookup yields CDR1 LNHDA and CDR2 SQIVND (reference sequence). CDR3 sequence reads: CASTPYWSASGNTIYF. In DNA form, the CDR3 reads TGTGCCAGTACCCCTTACTGGTCCGCCTCTGGAAACACCATATATTTT.

This clone was seen a single time. The J gene is TRBJ2-5, the V gene TRBV28; no clear D. The CDR3 has 13 residues. The V end was cut by 7 bases, the J end by 1 base, with 10 bases between. The V gene's germline CDR1 is MDHEN and CDR2 SYDVKM. CDR3 in DNA: TGTGCCAGCATTCCCGGGTCCCAAGAGACCCAGTACTTC. Its translation is CASIPGSQETQYF.